The 15 T cell receptor beta chains below come from one sample, sequenced in a study of blood T cell repertoires in COVID-19. The method was immunoSEQ multiplex PCR; TCRdb's version includes in-frame clones alone and lacks a portion of them. The sample shows around 300,000 clones, 88% of them seen only once. The material sequenced was PBMCs or T cells enriched from blood (not recorded which). The receptors were sampled from a woman between 45 and 60 years old who had recovered from COVID-19.

The chain uses TRBV19 and TRBJ1-6; 10 positions match TRBD1. The germline V gene encodes CDR1 LNHDA and CDR2 SQIVND (reference sequence). Trimming cost V 7 bases and J 11 bases; bases outside gene matches: 11. The CDR3 is 15 residues long. The CDR3 loop reads CASKQGTGVLTPLHF. In DNA form, the CDR3 reads TGTGCCAGTAAGCAGGGGACAGGGGTTTTGACACCCCTCCACTTT.

This clone was seen once. The chain employs TRBV9 and TRBJ2-1; 7 nucleotides line up with TRBD2. Germline CDR1 and CDR2: SGDLS and YYNGEE. After removal of 0 bases from V and 9 bases from J, the junction contained 6 bases not matched to a gene. The CDR3 totals 14 residues. Here the CDR3 DNA reads TGTGCCAGCAGCGTAGAGGGCGGGAGCTTTGAGCAGTTCTTC. The encoded protein is CASSVEGGSFEQFF.

The chain joins TRBV5-6 to TRBJ1-1; no definite D call. This CDR3 region has 13 residues. Per the germline V gene, CDR1 is SGHDT and CDR2 is YYEEEE. V gave up 0 bases and J gave up 0 bases, with 3 bases separating them. CDR3 in DNA: TGTGCCAGCAGCTTGGCCGTGAACACTGAAGCTTTCTTT. This codes for CASSLAVNTEAFF.

This clone was detected once. This rearrangement joins TRBV7-3 to TRBJ1-2, with 7 bases matching TRBD1. Trimming removed 5 bases from V and 8 bases from J; junction bases left unmatched: 14. Germline V CDR1 and CDR2: SGHTA, FQGTGA. This CDR3 has 15 residues. In nucleotides, the CDR3 is TGTGCCAGCAGCACCCCCGGGACAGTCCCTGGGGGCTACACCTTC. It is translated as CASSTPGTVPGGYTF.

The V gene is TRBV18, the J gene TRBJ2-5, with D hard to call. Trimming cost V 3 bases and J 5 bases, with 10 bases left between them. CDR1 is KGHSH and CDR2 is LQKENI in the germline V gene. CDR3 length: 13 amino acids. In nucleotides, the CDR3 is TGTGCCAGCTCACCTACTGTGGTGGAGACCCAGTACTTC. It encodes CASSPTVVETQYF. The full variable domain, in which reference TRBV18 and TRBJ2-5 provide the parts outside the CDR3, is NAGVMQNPRHLVRRRGQEARLRCSPMKGHSHVYWYRQLPEEGLKFMVYLQKENIIDESGMPKERFSAEFPKEGPSILRIQQVVRGDSAAYFCASSPTVVETQYFGPGTRLLVL.

The CDR3 sequence is CASNRQGSPGELFF. DNA of the CDR3: TGTGCCAGCAACCGACAGGGGAGCCCCGGGGAGCTGTTTTTT. The chain carries TRBV28 and TRBJ2-2; 8 positions agree with TRBD1. Germline V CDR1 and CDR2: MDHEN, SYDVKM. V shed 7 bases, J shed 6 bases, and the junction held 7 bases outside the gene matches. This CDR3 region has 14 residues.

The V and J genes are TRBV11-2 and TRBJ2-3; 9 bases agree with TRBD1. V gave up 5 bases and J gave up 5 bases; unmatched junction bases: 5. CDR3 length: 14 residues. In germline, CDR1 is SGHAT, CDR2 FQNNGV. The CDR3 DNA sequence: TGTGCCAGCAGCCCCGACAGGGGGGTAGATACGCAGTATTTT. The encoded protein is CASSPDRGVDTQYF.

The V call is TRBV5-1, the J call TRBJ2-3, with D perhaps matching TRBD1 (5 bases). This CDR3 spans 13 amino acids. V dropped 4 bases and J dropped 5 bases, with 11 bases sitting between them. Germline loops: CDR1 SGHRS, CDR2 YFSETQ. As DNA, the CDR3 is TGCGCCAGCAGCAACCAGGGTGGAGATACGCAGTATTTT. Protein sequence: CASSNQGGDTQYF.

The chain joins TRBV4-2 to TRBJ1-2; 9 bases are a match to TRBD1. This CDR3 has 17 amino acids. V shed 0 bases, J shed 4 bases, and the junction held 9 bases outside the gene matches. Germline V lookup: CDR1 LGHNA, CDR2 YNFKEQ. The CDR3 DNA reads TGTGCCAGCAGCCAAGATGTCAACAGGGGGCTAAGCTATGGCTACACCTTC. Residues: CASSQDVNRGLSYGYTF.

This chain connects TRBV18 to TRBJ1-2, with D unresolved. Trimming shortened V by 6 bases and J by 0 bases, and 14 bases separated the two germline ends. Per germline, CDR1 KGHSH and CDR2 LQKENI. The length of the CDR3 is 15 residues. CDR3 bases: TGTGCCAGCTCCCTAGCGGATAGTGCTAACTATGGCTACACCTTC. This translates into CASSLADSANYGYTF.

This clone was detected only a few times. The genes are TRBV7-2 and TRBJ1-1, with 9 bases matching TRBD1. This CDR3 is 15 amino acids long. The V gene's germline CDR1 is SGHTA and CDR2 FQGNSA. The ends lost 8 bases at V and 4 bases at J; junction bases unmatched: 11. CDR3 nucleotide sequence: TGTGCCAGCGTGGAGACAGGGGGGGTGAGCACTGAAGCTTTCTTT. Translated, it gives CASVETGGVSTEAFF.

The chain is built from TRBV6-4 and TRBJ2-1; TRBD1 matches at 9 bases. After removal of 6 bases from V and 6 bases from J, the junction contained 12 bases not matched to a gene. CDR1 is MRHNA, CDR2 SNTAGT, per germline. The CDR3 has 16 amino acids. CDR3 sequence: CASSPRGTGWRNEQFF. The CDR3 DNA sequence: TGTGCCAGCAGCCCCCGGGGGACAGGGTGGCGCAATGAGCAGTTCTTC.

V is TRBV10-3 and J is TRBJ2-3, with 8 positions matching TRBD2. The CDR3 sequence is 14 residues long. Per the germline V gene, CDR1 is ENHRY and CDR2 is SYGVKD. The V segment lost 6 bases and the J segment 4 bases; nucleotides outside the gene matches: 6. CDR3 loop: CAIRGSGNADTQYF. The DNA of the CDR3 is TGTGCCATCAGAGGTAGCGGGAATGCAGATACGCAGTATTTT.

There are a few counts of this clone. This chain connects TRBV7-9 to TRBJ2-3, with 13 bases matching TRBD2. The trim removed 5 bases at V and 6 bases at J, leaving 5 bases unmatched. This CDR3 contains 15 residues. The V gene's germline CDR1 is SEHNR and CDR2 FQNEAQ (reference sequence). CDR3 DNA sequence: TGTGCCAGCAGCGGCGGGACTAGCGGGATGGATACGCAGTATTTT. Its protein is CASSGGTSGMDTQYF.

J is TRBJ2-7 and V is TRBV5-6; 7 bases line up with TRBD1. CDR1 and CDR2 from the germline V gene are SGHDT and YYEEEE. Trimming removed 6 bases from V and 4 bases from J; junction bases left unmatched: 13. The length of the CDR3 is 15 residues. The CDR3 nucleotides read TGTGCCAGCAACGATAGACAGGGTTCGGTTTACGAGCAGTACTTC. It is translated as CASNDRQGSVYEQYF.